The 9 T cell receptor beta chains reported below all come from one sample, sequenced in a study of neurological immune-mediated disorders. TCRdb processed the 5' RACE reads anew with MiXCR; each CDR3 protein has one entry. The table lists under 60,000 distinct CDR3 sequences, 4.5% to 7% of them singletons. The sample taken for sequencing was CD4+ T cells from blood. These receptors came from a woman aged 18-30 years with multiple sclerosis.

There are many counts of this clonotype. The chain uses TRBV18 and TRBJ2-1, with a tentative D call TRBD1 (6 bases). Between the trimmed V and J ends, which lost 5 bases and 7 bases, there was a span of 18 bases. The CDR3 totals 15 residues. The germline V gene encodes CDR1 KGHSH and CDR2 LQKENI. The CDR3 here is CASSSLWGQLNEQFF. CDR3 sequence (DNA): TGTGCCAGCTCATCACTGTGGGGACAACTGAATGAGCAGTTCTTC.

The table lists this clonotype with many counts. The gene calls are TRBV5-1 and TRBJ1-4; D not certain. CDR1 is SGHRS and CDR2 is YFSETQ in the germline V gene. The V and J ends lost 4 bases and 5 bases respectively, with 9 bases between them. The CDR3 sequence is 13 residues long. As DNA, the CDR3 is TGCGCCAGCAGCCTGGGCGTGAATGAAAAACTGTTTTTT. Amino acids: CASSLGVNEKLFF.

This clonotype was counted at least ten times. The CDR3, as DNA: TGTGCCAGCAGTTACTATCAGGGCGGTGGCTATGGCTACACCTTC. Protein sequence: CASSYYQGGGYGYTF. This chain connects TRBV6-5 to TRBJ1-2; D is perhaps TRBD1 (5 bases). Looked up from germline, CDR1 is MNHEY and CDR2 is SVGAGI. The V end was cut by 1 base, the J end by 4 bases, with 13 bases between. The CDR3 runs 15 residues.

This clonotype was counted ten times or more. V gene TRBV7-2 combines with J gene TRBJ2-3, with 12 positions matching TRBD2. Germline V lookup: CDR1 SGHTA, CDR2 FQGNSA. This CDR3 is built from 16 residues. The V segment lost 4 bases and the J segment 2 bases; nucleotides outside the gene matches: 4. The CDR3 coding sequence is TGTGCCAGCAGCTCCGGACTAGCGGGGATCACAGATACGCAGTATTTT. Translating it yields CASSSGLAGITDTQYF. Full variable domain (outside the CDR3, taken from reference TRBV7-2 and TRBJ2-3): GAGVSQSPSNKVTEKGKDVELRCDPISGHTALYWYRQSLGQGLEFLIYFQGNSAPDKSGLPSDRFSAERTGGSVSTLTIQRTQQEDSAVYLCASSSGLAGITDTQYFGPGTRLTVL.

V gene TRBV18 combines with J gene TRBJ1-4, with TRBD1 matching 7 bases. V lost 5 bases and J lost 8; bases outside the gene matches: 8. There are 14 residues in the CDR3. Germline CDR1 reads KGHSH; CDR2 reads LQKENI. The CDR3 DNA is TGTGCCAGCTCAGCCACGACAGGGATGGAAAAACTGTTTTTT. It is translated as CASSATTGMEKLFF.

This clonotype has ten or more counts. V is TRBV11-2 and J is TRBJ2-3; D is perhaps TRBD2 (5 bases). Germline V gene sequence: CDR1 SGHAT, CDR2 FQNNGV. The CDR3 totals 15 residues. V lost 3 bases to trimming and J lost 2 bases, with 12 bases between them. CDR3 DNA: TGTGCCAGCAGCTTGGAGGTCGCCATCACAGATACGCAGTATTTT. This codes for CASSLEVAITDTQYF.

This clonotype was seen many times. This rearrangement joins TRBV27 to TRBJ2-7, with a tentative D call TRBD1 (5 bases). The ends were cut back, 1 base at V and 4 bases at J, with 17 bases in the middle. CDR1 and CDR2 (germline): MNHEY, SMNVEV (reference sequence). CDR3 size: 16 residues. CDR3 region: CASSLYVPQGGYEQYV. CDR3 nucleotides: TGTGCCAGCAGTTTATATGTGCCGCAGGGTGGGTACGAGCAGTACGTC.

V and J are TRBV9 and TRBJ2-4; 7 nucleotides match TRBD1. V gave up 0 bases and J gave up 7 bases; unmatched junction bases: 7. In germline, CDR1 is SGDLS, CDR2 YYNGEE. CDR3 length: 15 amino acids. For the CDR3, the DNA is TGTGCCAGCAGCGTAGCAACAGGGGAGACGAACATTCAGTACTTC. Protein: CASSVATGETNIQYF.

This clonotype came up many times. V gene TRBV5-1 combines with J gene TRBJ2-2; no firm D call. The CDR3 contains 14 residues. CDR1 SGHRS and CDR2 YFSETQ come from the germline V gene. Trimming removed 1 base from V and 5 bases from J, with 9 bases in between. This CDR3 is CASSLRPDTGELFF. CDR3 coding DNA: TGCGCCAGCAGCTTGCGGCCCGATACCGGGGAGCTGTTTTTT.